This T cell receptor beta chain is from a study of human T cells and chemical hapten exposure. Study-wide context: The study sensitized with 2% DPC on a 2 cm by 2 cm patch of upper inner arm skin. Patch testing placed 0.01% DPC on the upper back, with readings at 6 days. Study-wide findings and caveats: DPC sensitization left the count of TCRs above 1 in 1000 unchanged.

About this clonotype itself: Its antigen is still unknown.

The trim removed 0 bases at V and 3 bases at J, leaving 3 bases unmatched. The V gene's germline CDR1 is MDHEN and CDR2 SYDVKM. The CDR3 length is 16 residues. Time point indicated: patch test 1, 2 weeks after DPC sensitization. Treatment in this sample: therapeutic diphenylcyclopropenone sensitization with weekly scalp DPC. Blood sampling preceded each patch test application. TCRdb analysed the RACE reads with MiXCR anew, one entry per CDR3 protein. The data contain 120,000 or so distinct CDR3 sequences, about 13% of them singletons. The J gene is TRBJ2-3, the V gene TRBV28; 10 nucleotides agree with TRBD2. This receptor was taken from a man younger than 30 with alopecia areata. Some clones in this sample may be carry-over from other donors' samples. This specimen was whole blood, taken in connection with sensitization to the hapten diphenylcyclopropenone (DPC). The CDR3 region has the DNA TGTGCCAGCAGTTTATGGGAAGCGGGGGGGACAGATACGCAGTATTTT. This gives the protein CASSLWEAGGTDTQYF.